This T cell receptor beta chain stems from a study of blood T cell repertoires in COVID-19. Measured with immunoSEQ multiplex PCR; TCRdb has only the in-frame clones, and not every one. The sample records roughly 230,000 clones, over 80% being singletons. Germline lookup yields CDR1 LNHDA and CDR2 SQIVND (reference sequence). V lost 5 bases to trimming and J lost 5 bases; unmatched junction nucleotides: 5. The CDR3 sequence is 13 residues long. The sequence came from a man aged 35 to 55 with acute or convalescent COVID-19. The chain recombines TRBV19 with TRBJ2-5; 7 nucleotides match TRBD2. Input material: peripheral blood. The CDR3 loop reads CASSFLGRETQYF. Here the CDR3 DNA reads TGTGCCAGTAGTTTCCTCGGGAGGGAGACCCAGTACTTC.